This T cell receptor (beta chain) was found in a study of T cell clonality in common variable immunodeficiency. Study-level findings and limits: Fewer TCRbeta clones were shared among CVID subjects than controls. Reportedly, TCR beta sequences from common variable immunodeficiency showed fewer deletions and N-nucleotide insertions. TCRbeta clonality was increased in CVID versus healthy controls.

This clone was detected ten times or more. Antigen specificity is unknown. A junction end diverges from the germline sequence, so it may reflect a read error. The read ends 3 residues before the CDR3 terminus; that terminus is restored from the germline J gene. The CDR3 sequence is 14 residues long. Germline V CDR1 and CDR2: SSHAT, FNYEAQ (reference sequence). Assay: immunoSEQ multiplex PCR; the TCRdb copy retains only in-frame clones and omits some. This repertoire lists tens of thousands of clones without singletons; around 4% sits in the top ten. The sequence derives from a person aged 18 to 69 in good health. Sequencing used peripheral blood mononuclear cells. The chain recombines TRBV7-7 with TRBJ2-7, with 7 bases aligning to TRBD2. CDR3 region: CASSLGSGAYEQYF. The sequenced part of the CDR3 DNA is TGTGCTAGCAGCTTAGGAAGCGGGGCCTACGAG.